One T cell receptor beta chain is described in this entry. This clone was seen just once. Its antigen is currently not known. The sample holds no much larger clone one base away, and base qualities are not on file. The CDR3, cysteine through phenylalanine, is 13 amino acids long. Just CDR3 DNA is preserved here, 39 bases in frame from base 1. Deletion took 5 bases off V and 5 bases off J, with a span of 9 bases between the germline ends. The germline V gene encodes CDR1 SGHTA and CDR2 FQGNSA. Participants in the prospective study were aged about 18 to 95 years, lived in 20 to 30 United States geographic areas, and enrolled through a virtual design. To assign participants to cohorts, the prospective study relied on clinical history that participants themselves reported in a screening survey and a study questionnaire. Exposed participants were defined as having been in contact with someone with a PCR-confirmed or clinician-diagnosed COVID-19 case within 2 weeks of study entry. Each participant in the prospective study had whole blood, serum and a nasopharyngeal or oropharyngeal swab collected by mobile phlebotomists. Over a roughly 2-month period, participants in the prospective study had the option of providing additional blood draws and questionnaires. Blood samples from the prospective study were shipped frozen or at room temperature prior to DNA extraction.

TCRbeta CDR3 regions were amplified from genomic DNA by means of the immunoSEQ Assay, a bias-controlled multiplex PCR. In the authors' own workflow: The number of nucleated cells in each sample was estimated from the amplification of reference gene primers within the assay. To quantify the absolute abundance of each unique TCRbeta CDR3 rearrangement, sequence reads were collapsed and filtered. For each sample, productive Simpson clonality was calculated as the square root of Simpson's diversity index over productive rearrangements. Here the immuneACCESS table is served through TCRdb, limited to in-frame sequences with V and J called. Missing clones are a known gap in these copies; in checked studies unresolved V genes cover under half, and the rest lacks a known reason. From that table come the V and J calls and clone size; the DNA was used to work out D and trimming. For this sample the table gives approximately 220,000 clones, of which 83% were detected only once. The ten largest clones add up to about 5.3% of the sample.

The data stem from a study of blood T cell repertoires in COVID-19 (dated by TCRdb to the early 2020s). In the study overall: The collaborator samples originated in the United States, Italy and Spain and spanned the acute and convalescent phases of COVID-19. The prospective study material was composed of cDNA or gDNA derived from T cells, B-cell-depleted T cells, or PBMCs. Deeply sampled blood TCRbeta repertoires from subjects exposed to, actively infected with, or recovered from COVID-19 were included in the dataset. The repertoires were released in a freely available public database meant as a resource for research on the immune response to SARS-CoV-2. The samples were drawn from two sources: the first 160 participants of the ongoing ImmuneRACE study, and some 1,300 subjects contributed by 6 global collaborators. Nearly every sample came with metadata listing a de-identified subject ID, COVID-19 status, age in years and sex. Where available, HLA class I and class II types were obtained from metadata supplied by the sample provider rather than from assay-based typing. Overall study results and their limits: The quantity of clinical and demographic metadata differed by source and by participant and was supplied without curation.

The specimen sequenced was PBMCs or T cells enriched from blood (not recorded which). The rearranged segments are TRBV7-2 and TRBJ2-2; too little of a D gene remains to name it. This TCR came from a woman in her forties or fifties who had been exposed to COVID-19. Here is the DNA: TGTGCCAGCAGCACCCAGAAGACCGGGGAGCTGTTTTTT. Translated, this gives CASSTQKTGELFF.